Given below is one T cell receptor (beta chain) in context. The antigen remains unidentified. Trimming pared 3 bases from V and 6 bases from J, leaving 11 bases between. The germline V gene encodes CDR1 SGHTA and CDR2 FQGNSA. The CDR3 totals 14 residues. Authors' data handling: Samples had a median of 95,638 TCRs, ranging roughly 20,000 to 690,600. TCRdb reanalysed the RACE reads using MiXCR and keeps one entry per CDR3 protein. The V and J calls and clone size are TCRdb's, not the authors'. The table records more than 100,000 distinct CDR3 sequences, approximately 14% of them present only once. This entry is derived from a study of human T cells and chemical hapten exposure. General study findings and limits: While controls formed fewer of them, expanded TCRs formed significantly more large CDR3 similarity clusters.

Time point defined: patch test 1, 2 weeks after DPC sensitization. As to treatment: therapeutic diphenylcyclopropenone sensitization with weekly scalp DPC. The clonotype originates from a man aged 18-30 years with alopecia areata. Some clones in this sample may be carry-over from other donors' samples. The chain couples TRBV7-2 to TRBJ2-2; D may be TRBD1 (6 bases). Sequencing used whole blood, obtained in connection with sensitization to the hapten diphenylcyclopropenone (DPC). The CDR3 sequence is CASSLDTGSGELFF. CDR3 bases: TGTGCCAGCAGCTTGGACACAGGGTCCGGGGAGCTGTTTTTT.